This entry lists 13 T cell receptor beta chains sequenced from one sample in a study of blood T cells in healthy people across ages. Together with a sample-barcoded 5' primer, a J-beta primer mix was included in a second PCR lasting about 7 to 11 cycles. One entry per CDR3 protein results from TCRdb running MiXCR on the 5' RACE reads. The repertoire holds about 780,000 distinct CDR3 sequences, with around 25% as singletons. A further study also used this sample, focusing on T cells of mothers and their children.

Material for sequencing was blood. The receptor source for this set is a boy between 10 and 17 years old in good health.

Details on this clonotype: One end of the junction does not line up with germline, which may come from a read error. The chain carries TRBV5-1 and TRBJ2-2; tentatively, D is TRBD2 (5 bases). The CDR3 extends over 13 amino acids. CDR1 and CDR2 from the germline V gene are SGHRS and YFSETQ. The CDR3 coding sequence is TGCGCCAGCAGTCCTCTAGACACCGGGAAGCTGTTTTTT. Translating it yields CASSPLDTGKLFF.

The chain combines TRBV12-3 or TRBV12-4 with TRBJ2-7, with a tentative D call TRBD1 (5 bases). V was clipped by 5 bases and J by 1 base, with 15 bases between them. This CDR3 region has 15 residues. CDR3 in amino acids: CASSRRQFGSYEQYF. In DNA form, the CDR3 reads TGTGCCAGCAGTCGGAGACAGTTTGGGTCCTACGAGCAGTACTTC.

This clonotype showed up just a few times. The chain recombines TRBV20-1 with TRBJ2-5; D is undetermined. CDR1 is DFQATT and CDR2 is SNEGSKA in the germline V gene (reference sequence). Trimming removed 1 base from V and 2 bases from J, with 8 bases in between. This CDR3 contains 13 residues. CDR3 residues: CSARVWVQETQYF. DNA of the CDR3: TGCAGTGCTAGAGTGTGGGTACAAGAGACCCAGTACTTC.

This clonotype was recorded a few times. The junction and the germline gene differ at one end; a read error may be behind it. This chain connects TRBV27 to TRBJ1-2; D ambiguous. Germline V lookup: CDR1 MNHEY, CDR2 SMNVEV (reference sequence). CDR3 length: 10 residues. CDR3: CASRGYSYTF. The CDR3 nucleotides are TGTGCCAGCAGGGGCTATAGCTACACCTTC.

V gene TRBV20-1 combines with J gene TRBJ2-1; D is undetermined. This CDR3 is 13 amino acids long. The V end lost 2 bases, the J end lost 1 base, and 6 bases lay between the germline ends. Germline V gives CDR1 DFQATT, CDR2 SNEGSKA (reference sequence). For the CDR3, the DNA is TGCAGTGCTAGAAGGGCGTCCTACAATGAGCAGTTCTTC. Translated: CSARRASYNEQFF.

This sequence joins TRBV7-9 and TRBJ1-4, with a tentative D call TRBD1 (6 bases). This CDR3 is built from 13 residues. In germline, CDR1 is SEHNR, CDR2 FQNEAQ (reference sequence). V lost 11 bases, J lost 1 base, and 11 bases lay in between. The CDR3 is CAGQRGTNEKLFF. The CDR3 coding sequence is TGTGCCGGACAGAGGGGAACTAATGAAAAACTGTTTTTT.

This sequence joins TRBV28 and TRBJ2-3, with 7 nucleotides matching TRBD1. The V gene end was trimmed by 6 bases and the J gene end by 7 bases; junction bases not matched to a gene: 4. Per the germline V gene, CDR1 is MDHEN and CDR2 is SYDVKM. CDR3 length equals 12 residues. The CDR3 is CASRSTGYTQYF. DNA of the CDR3: TGTGCCAGCAGGTCGACAGGGTATACGCAGTATTTT.

This clonotype was found a few times. The chain couples TRBV7-2 to TRBJ2-5; D remains ambiguous. The germline V and J ends were trimmed by 4 bases and 5 bases, with 14 bases remaining between them. CDR1 is SGHTA and CDR2 is FQGNSA in the germline V gene. The CDR3 length is 14 residues. CDR3 region: CASSSQAGLETQYF. For the CDR3, the DNA is TGTGCCAGCAGCTCCCAGGCCGGGCTGGAGACCCAGTACTTC.

This chain links TRBV7-9 with TRBJ2-5; no clear D. The J call is uncertain, as TRBJ2-1 better fits the DNA end. This CDR3 contains 11 residues. The germline gives CDR1 SEHNR, CDR2 FQNEAQ (reference sequence). The CDR3: CASSSNPEQFF. CDR3 DNA sequence: TGTGCCAGCAGCTCTAATCCGGAGCAGTTCTTC.

The V gene is TRBV10-3, the J gene TRBJ2-7; TRBD1 might be the D (5 bases). V was cut by 3 bases and J by 0 bases, with 9 bases left in between. The CDR3 length is 14 residues. Germline CDR1 is ENHRY and CDR2 is SYGVKD. The chain's CDR3 is CAISEKGPSYEQYF. CDR3 DNA sequence: TGTGCCATCAGTGAAAAGGGGCCCTCCTACGAGCAGTACTTC.

V usage is TRBV6-1 and J usage is TRBJ2-5; D not resolved. CDR1 and CDR2 from the germline V gene are MNHNS and SASEGT. The CDR3 has 15 residues. The V and J ends lost 2 bases and 2 bases respectively, with 12 bases between them. The CDR3, as DNA: TGTGCCAGCAGTGAATTTCGCGACCGTCAAGAGACCCAGTACTTC. Translation gives CASSEFRDRQETQYF.

The V gene is TRBV29-1, the J gene TRBJ2-5; D gene unclear. The germline V gene encodes CDR1 SQVTM and CDR2 ANQGSEA. V was clipped by 0 bases and J by 2 bases, with 7 bases between them. This CDR3 contains 13 residues. The CDR3 here is CSVEEGWQETQYF. The CDR3 region has the DNA TGCAGCGTTGAAGAGGGGTGGCAAGAGACCCAGTACTTC. Supplemented by reference TRBV29-1 and TRBJ2-5, the full variable domain reads SAVISQKPSRDICQRGTSLTIQCQVDSQVTMMFWYRQQPGQSLTLIATANQGSEATYESGFVIDKFPISRPNLTFSTLTVSNMSPEDSSIYLCSVEEGWQETQYFGPGTRLLVL.

V gene TRBV6-5 combines with J gene TRBJ1-2, with no clear D. The CDR3 contains 14 residues. Germline V gives CDR1 MNHEY, CDR2 SVGAGI. V was shortened by 6 bases and J by 2 bases, with 13 bases between the two germline ends. Here the CDR3 reads CASSNAAVNYGYTF. For the CDR3, the DNA is TGTGCCAGCAGCAACGCGGCGGTCAACTATGGCTACACCTTC.